Presented here are 32 T cell receptor beta chains from one specimen sequenced in a study of T cells in Graves' hyperthyroidism and ophthalmopathy. The investigators amplified TCR beta CDR3 regions from RNA transcripts. First-round RT-PCR with HTBI primers amplified the TCR CDR3 region. TCRdb redid the calling of the multiplex PCR reads with MiXCR, one entry per CDR3 protein. The sample has under 400,000 distinct CDR3 sequences; 15% to 20% are singletons. The sequencing input was blood. The receptors were gathered from a woman between 35 and 50 years old with Graves' ophthalmopathy.

Many counts were recorded for this clonotype. The chain couples TRBV20-1 to TRBJ2-5; D is possibly TRBD1 (6 bases). V lost 3 bases to trimming and J lost 1 base, with 12 bases between them. There are 14 residues in the CDR3. Germline V gives CDR1 DFQATT, CDR2 SNEGSKA (reference sequence). CDR3 in DNA: TGCAGTGCTAGGGGACACCCTATCCAAGAGACCCAGTACTTC. This codes for CSARGHPIQETQYF.

This clonotype was seen ten or more times. This chain links TRBV20-1 with TRBJ2-7, with TRBD1 matching over 8 bases. This CDR3 comprises 14 residues. Trimming cost V 2 bases and J 3 bases; bases outside gene matches: 6. CDR1 and CDR2 from the germline V gene are DFQATT and SNEGSKA (reference sequence). CDR3 loop: CSARPLGQGYEQYF. In DNA, the CDR3 is TGCAGTGCTAGACCCCTAGGACAGGGCTACGAGCAGTACTTC.

This clonotype was detected many times. This rearrangement joins TRBV7-2 to TRBJ1-2; D possibly corresponds to TRBD1 (5 bases). Germline V gives CDR1 SGHTA, CDR2 FQGNSA. Trimming removed 4 bases from V and 4 bases from J, with 7 bases in between. CDR3 length: 12 amino acids. For the CDR3, the DNA is TGTGCCAGCAGCTCAACAGGCTATGGCTACACCTTC. This gives the protein CASSSTGYGYTF.

This clonotype was seen many times. This chain uses TRBV5-6 with TRBJ1-2; 7 bases align to TRBD1. Germline lookup yields CDR1 SGHDT and CDR2 YYEEEE. J was trimmed by 4 bases and V by 3 bases; bases with no gene match: 3. The CDR3 is 13 amino acids. The CDR3 loop reads CASSWDSPYGYTF. The CDR3 DNA is TGTGCCAGCAGCTGGGACAGCCCCTATGGCTACACCTTC. The variable domain in full, with the rest retrieved from reference TRBV5-6 and TRBJ1-2, is DAGVTQSPTHLIKTRGQQVTLRCSPKSGHDTVSWYQQALGQGPQFIFQYYEEEERQRGNFPDRFSGHQFPNYSSELNVNALLLGDSALYLCASSWDSPYGYTFGSGTRLTVV.

Only a few counts were recorded for this clonotype. The CDR3 nucleotides read TGTGCCAGCAGCGTATCCGGGAGCGGCCCCGGGGGCACCGGGGAGCTGTTTTTT. It is translated as CASSVSGSGPGGTGELFF. The J gene is TRBJ2-2, the V gene TRBV4-2, with D possibly TRBD2 on 6 matching bases. Germline V lookup: CDR1 LGHNA, CDR2 YNFKEQ. V lost 5 bases to trimming and J lost 4 bases, with 23 bases between them. This CDR3 contains 18 residues.

This clonotype was picked up many times. The gene calls are TRBV19 and TRBJ2-7; 12 bases line up with TRBD2. The germline gives CDR1 LNHDA, CDR2 SQIVND (reference sequence). The CDR3 covers 15 residues. V was clipped by 5 bases and J by 4 bases; unmatched bases: 6. The CDR3 spells CASSPGLAGTYEQYF. For the CDR3, the DNA is TGTGCCAGTAGTCCCGGACTAGCGGGGACATACGAGCAGTACTTC.

This clonotype was seen a few times. For the CDR3, the DNA is TGTGCCAGCAGTTTATATGACGGCTTCGGAAACACCATATATTTT. Amino acids: CASSLYDGFGNTIYF. The chain employs TRBV12-3 or TRBV12-4 and TRBJ1-3; D remains ambiguous. Trimming cost V 2 bases and J 4 bases, with 12 bases left between them. CDR3 size: 15 residues.

This clonotype came up many times. The J gene is TRBJ1-2, the V gene TRBV28; tentatively, D is TRBD1 (6 bases). CDR3 length: 13 amino acids. Germline CDR1 is MDHEN and CDR2 is SYDVKM. Trimming stripped 2 bases from V and 4 bases from J, with 8 bases between. The CDR3 sequence: CASSLRGIYGYTF. CDR3 coding DNA: TGTGCCAGCAGTTTAAGGGGGATCTATGGCTACACCTTC.

This clonotype was observed many times. The chain has TRBV28 and TRBJ2-3, with a tentative D call TRBD1 (6 bases). V dropped 4 bases and J dropped 2 bases, with 10 bases sitting between them. CDR1 and CDR2 (germline): MDHEN, SYDVKM. The CDR3 spans 14 residues. The DNA of the CDR3 is TGTGCCAGCAGTTACGACAGGTACACAGATACGCAGTATTTT. This translates into CASSYDRYTDTQYF.

This clonotype was seen repeatedly, ten times or more. The chain links TRBV11-2 to TRBJ2-7; no definite D call. CDR3 length equals 15 residues. V was trimmed by 0 bases and J by 2 bases, leaving 11 bases between them. Germline lookup yields CDR1 SGHAT and CDR2 FQNNGV. CDR3: CASSLEQQPTYEQYF. CDR3 sequence (DNA): TGTGCCAGCAGCTTAGAACAGCAGCCAACCTACGAGCAGTACTTC.

This clonotype was counted ten times or more. V gene TRBV20-1 combines with J gene TRBJ2-2; TRBD2 is a possible D gene (5 bases). Trimming removed 6 bases from V and 4 bases from J, with 15 bases in between. From germline, CDR1 is DFQATT and CDR2 SNEGSKA (reference sequence). The length of the CDR3 is 14 residues. The CDR3 coding sequence is TGCAGTGCCAAGAAGGAGGAAATCACCGGGGAGCTGTTTTTT. This gives the protein CSAKKEEITGELFF.

At least ten counts were recorded for this clonotype. The chain has TRBV7-9 and TRBJ1-2; no reliable D call. CDR1 is SEHNR and CDR2 is FQNEAQ in the germline V gene (reference sequence). The CDR3 length is 13 residues. With 2 bases removed from V and 2 bases from J, the gap between germline ends came to 6 bases. CDR3 nucleotide sequence: TGTGCCAGCAGCTTAAGACTCAACTATGGCTACACCTTC. The encoded protein is CASSLRLNYGYTF.

About this clonotype: Germline and junction disagree at one end, which may indicate a read error. The V gene is TRBV6-1, the J gene TRBJ1-3, with D perhaps matching TRBD1 (6 bases). The CDR3 is 17 amino acids. Germline values: CDR1 MNHNS, CDR2 SASEGT. The CDR3 sequence is CASRILQGSSSGNTICF. The CDR3 DNA is TGTGCCAGCAGAATTTTACAGGGCTCGAGCTCTGGAAACACCATATGTTTT.

This clonotype was seen at least ten times. The genes are TRBV28 and TRBJ2-7; the D gene is possibly TRBD1 (6 bases). The CDR3 has 16 amino acids. The germline V gene has CDR1 MDHEN and CDR2 SYDVKM. Trimming left V 3 bases short and J 3 bases short, with 18 bases between. The CDR3 is CASSFHRATMLYEQYF. In DNA form, the CDR3 reads TGTGCCAGCAGTTTCCACAGGGCAACCATGCTCTACGAGCAGTACTTC. The complete variable domain, with remaining parts taken from reference TRBV28 and TRBJ2-7, reads DVKVTQSSRYLVKRTGEKVFLECVQDMDHENMFWYRQDPGLGLRLIYFSYDVKMKEKGDIPEGYSVSREKKERFSLILESASTNQTSMYLCASSFHRATMLYEQYFGPGTRLTVT.

This clonotype was observed many times. The CDR3 DNA follows: TGTGCCAGCGCGGGAGGAACCTCTGGGGCCAACGTCCTGACTTTC. Amino acids: CASAGGTSGANVLTF. This sequence joins TRBV6-1 and TRBJ2-6; 8 nucleotides agree with TRBD2. The CDR3 has 15 residues. Per the germline V gene, CDR1 is MNHNS and CDR2 is SASEGT. Germline trimming cut 8 bases from V and 0 bases from J; bases unmatched to any gene: 3.

This clonotype has at least ten counts. The V and J genes are TRBV27 and TRBJ1-1; 9 bases align to TRBD1. The germline gives CDR1 MNHEY, CDR2 SMNVEV (reference sequence). V was pared by 6 bases and J by 0 bases, with 11 bases of the junction left unmatched. The CDR3 loop spans 17 amino acids. For the CDR3, the DNA is TGTGCCAGCAGCCGAACCCGGGACAGGGTAGTGAACACTGAAGCTTTCTTT. Translated: CASSRTRDRVVNTEAFF.

This clonotype occurred once. The CDR3, as DNA: TGTGCCACCAGCAGGGCCCCGTGGATCGAAGAGACCCAGTACTTC. Protein: CATSRAPWIEETQYF. The genes are TRBV15 and TRBJ2-5; D gene uncertain. Trimming took off 3 bases at V and 3 bases at J, with 14 bases between the two ends. Germline V gives CDR1 LNHNV, CDR2 YYDKDF (reference sequence). The CDR3 has 15 residues.

This clonotype appeared once. CDR3 sequence reads: CAARDSSYEQYF. The CDR3, as DNA: TGTGCCGCCCGGGACAGTTCCTACGAGCAGTACTTC. The rearrangement uses TRBV28 and TRBJ2-7; 7 bases match TRBD1. Unmatched junction bases numbered 5, after V lost 11 bases and J lost 1 base. The CDR3 totals 12 residues. The germline V gene encodes CDR1 MDHEN and CDR2 SYDVKM.

In its sample, this clonotype was seen many times. The chain carries TRBV28 and TRBJ2-7; D could derive from TRBD1 or TRBD2 (6 bases each). Trimming pared 7 bases from V and 4 bases from J, leaving 20 bases between. Looked up from germline, CDR1 is MDHEN and CDR2 is SYDVKM. The CDR3 is made up of 15 amino acids. CDR3 residues: CASKSPGALGYEQYF. For the CDR3, the DNA is TGTGCCAGCAAGTCCCCGGGGGCTTTAGGATACGAGCAGTACTTC.

This clonotype was observed many times. This chain links TRBV6-5 with TRBJ2-7; 10 bases map to TRBD1. CDR3 length equals 13 residues. Germline assignment: CDR1 MNHEY and CDR2 SVGAGI. With 6 bases clipped from V and 6 bases from J, the junction kept 5 bases outside the gene matches. The DNA for the CDR3 is TGTGCCAGCAGGTGGGACAGGGGAGGCGAGCAGTACTTC. Encoded protein: CASRWDRGGEQYF.

J is TRBJ2-7 and V is TRBV6-1; D is perhaps TRBD2 (6 bases). Germline-derived CDR1 and CDR2 are MNHNS and SASEGT. The CDR3 sequence is 12 residues long. CDR3 sequence (DNA): TGTGCAGGTTCGGGAGTTTCGGACGAGCAGTACTTC. Its translation is CAGSGVSDEQYF.

This clonotype has ten or more counts. The chain has TRBV4-3 and TRBJ1-3; D is undetermined. CDR3 length equals 13 residues. The germline V and J ends were trimmed by 0 bases and 4 bases, with 4 bases remaining between them. The germline V gene has CDR1 LGHNA and CDR2 YSLEER. DNA for the CDR3: TGCGCCAGCAGCCAAGATCCCGGAAACACCATATATTTT. It encodes CASSQDPGNTIYF.

The sample holds many counts of this clonotype. The chain couples TRBV12-3 or TRBV12-4 to TRBJ1-5; D possibly corresponds to TRBD1 (5 bases). Trimming stripped 6 bases from V and 6 bases from J, with 9 bases between. The CDR3 has 12 residues. Written as DNA, the CDR3 is TGTGCCAGCAGCCCGACAGCTCAGCCCCAGCATTTT. It translates to CASSPTAQPQHF.

This clonotype has ten or more counts. The chain carries TRBV18 and TRBJ1-2; D remains ambiguous. Deletions cut 3 bases from V and 2 bases from J, with 13 bases between. The CDR3 is 15 amino acids. Germline V gene sequence: CDR1 KGHSH, CDR2 LQKENI. The DNA for the CDR3 is TGTGCCAGCTCACCCAATCCGACTGGGAACTATGGCTACACCTTC. Translating it yields CASSPNPTGNYGYTF.

The V and J genes are TRBV11-2 and TRBJ2-7; the match to TRBD2 covers 11 bases. CDR1 and CDR2 from the germline V gene are SGHAT and FQNNGV. The length of the CDR3 is 17 residues. V was pared by 4 bases and J by 3 bases, with 11 bases of the junction left unmatched. CDR3 coding DNA: TGTGCCAGCAGCTCTCGGGGGGGACTAGCGGCTAACTACGAGCAGTACTTC. It is translated as CASSSRGGLAANYEQYF. The full variable domain, completed using reference TRBV11-2 and TRBJ2-7, is EAGVAQSPRYKIIEKRQSVAFWCNPISGHATLYWYQQILGQGPKLLIQFQNNGVVDDSQLPKDRFSAERLKGVDSTLKIQPAKLEDSAVYLCASSSRGGLAANYEQYFGPGTRLTVT.

This clonotype has a count of ten or more. This sequence joins TRBV12-3 or TRBV12-4 and TRBJ1-1, with D possibly matching TRBD1 (6 bases). The CDR3 totals 14 residues. Deletions cut 1 base from V and 4 bases from J, with 10 bases between. The CDR3 nucleotides are TGTGCCAGCAGTTTAGGACAGGAGGGCACTGAAGCTTTCTTT. This translates into CASSLGQEGTEAFF.

This clonotype showed up just a few times. The chain couples TRBV30 to TRBJ1-3; D is undetermined. Trimming pared 7 bases from V and 0 bases from J, leaving 7 bases between. The CDR3 extends over 12 amino acids. Looked up from germline, CDR1 is GTSNPN and CDR2 is SVGIG (reference sequence). CDR3 residues: CASISSGNTIYF. CDR3 coding DNA: TGTGCCTCCATCTCCTCTGGAAACACCATATATTTT.

This clonotype was picked up many times. This chain links TRBV13 with TRBJ2-7; no clear D. The germline gives CDR1 PRHDT, CDR2 FYEKMQ (reference sequence). CDR3 length: 17 residues. V lost 2 bases and J 0 bases, leaving 17 bases between the germline ends. The CDR3 DNA follows: TGTGCCAGCAGCTTATTAATCGGACGGCAAAGCTCCTACGAGCAGTACTTC. Its protein product is CASSLLIGRQSSYEQYF.

This clonotype was seen repeatedly, ten times or more. The chain joins TRBV19 to TRBJ1-2; no clear D. The V end lost 7 bases, the J end lost 3 bases, and 12 bases lay between the germline ends. CDR3 length: 13 residues. Germline V gene data show CDR1 as LNHDA and CDR2 as SQIVND (reference sequence). CDR3 sequence (DNA): TGTGCCAGTAATGGAGGGATCGACTATGGCTACACCTTC. Translation: CASNGGIDYGYTF.

This clonotype was found many times. The chain links TRBV27 to TRBJ2-7; D gene uncertain. This CDR3 region has 14 residues. Trimming pared 3 bases from V and 6 bases from J, leaving 15 bases between. Germline CDR1 and CDR2: MNHEY and SMNVEV (reference sequence). CDR3 residues: CASSFTAERSEQYF. The CDR3 nucleotides are TGTGCCAGCAGTTTTACGGCGGAGAGGTCCGAGCAGTACTTC.

This clonotype showed up many times. The chain recombines TRBV25-1 with TRBJ2-7; D tentatively reads TRBD1 or TRBD2 (5 bases each). Germline loops: CDR1 MGHDK, CDR2 SYGVNS. This CDR3 spans 14 amino acids. V was pared by 6 bases and J by 3 bases, with 15 bases between. The DNA of the CDR3 is TGTGCCAGCAGACCTCGGGGCTCCCACTACGAGCAGTACTTC. It translates to CASRPRGSHYEQYF.

This clonotype was recorded many times. The V gene is TRBV12-3 or TRBV12-4, the J gene TRBJ2-2; maybe TRBD2 (5 bases). There are 14 residues in the CDR3. V was trimmed by 3 bases and J by 2 bases, leaving 7 bases between them. CDR3 loop: CASSLEVNTGELFF. The CDR3 DNA sequence: TGTGCCAGCAGTTTGGAGGTCAACACCGGGGAGCTGTTTTTT.